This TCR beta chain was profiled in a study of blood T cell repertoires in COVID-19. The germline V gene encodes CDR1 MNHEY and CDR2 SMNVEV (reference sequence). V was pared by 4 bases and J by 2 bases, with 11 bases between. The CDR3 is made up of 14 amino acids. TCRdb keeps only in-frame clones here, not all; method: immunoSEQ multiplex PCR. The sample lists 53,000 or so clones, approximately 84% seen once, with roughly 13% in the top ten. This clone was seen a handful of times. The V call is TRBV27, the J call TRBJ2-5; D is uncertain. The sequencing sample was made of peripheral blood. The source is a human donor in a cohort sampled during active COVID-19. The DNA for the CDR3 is TGTGCCAGCAGTTCAGGCAGCCCGCAAGAGACCCAGTACTTC. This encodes CASSSGSPQETQYF.